These 31 T cell receptor beta chains came from one sample sequenced in a study of T-cell reconstitution after alpha-beta-depleted transplantation in children. Unique molecular identifiers were built into the TCRbeta library. Via MiXCR, TCRdb re-called the PCR reads, giving one row per CDR3 protein. The sample consists of around 380,000 distinct CDR3 sequences, about 11% of them appearing once. The sample consisted of PBMCs from the stem cell graft donor, taken from the stem cell graft. These TCRs come from a human donor who donated a stem cell graft to a child with acute myeloid leukemia.

The J gene is TRBJ2-1, the V gene TRBV6-5, with TRBD1 as a possible D gene (5 bases). The CDR3 contains 12 residues. The germline CDR1 and CDR2 sequences are MNHEY and SVGAGI. V was pared by 7 bases and J by 12 bases, with 16 bases between. This CDR3 is CASTHRAGWQFF. In DNA, the CDR3 is TGTGCCAGCACTCACCGGGCAGGGTGGCAGTTCTTC.

The rearrangement joins TRBV20-1 to TRBJ2-1; the D gene is possibly TRBD2 (6 bases). Trimming stripped 0 bases from V and 5 bases from J, with 17 bases between. Per the germline V gene, CDR1 is DFQATT and CDR2 is SNEGSKA (reference sequence). The CDR3 consists of 16 residues. The CDR3 region is CSAREGRGILNNEQFF. The CDR3 DNA reads as TGCAGTGCTAGAGAGGGGCGGGGTATTCTTAACAATGAGCAGTTCTTC.

This clonotype was seen a few times. V usage is TRBV11-1 and J usage is TRBJ2-1, with 15 positions matching TRBD2. This CDR3 has 18 residues. The V and J ends lost 7 bases and 1 base, in that order; junction bases with no gene match: 8. Per germline, CDR1 SGHAT and CDR2 FQDESV (reference sequence). Written as DNA, the CDR3 is TGTGCCAGCAACCAGGGACTAGCGGGAGGAGGGTCCTACAATGAGCAGTTCTTC. This codes for CASNQGLAGGGSYNEQFF.

This chain joins TRBV2 and TRBJ2-1; D is perhaps TRBD2 (6 bases). V dropped 6 bases and J dropped 15 bases, with 18 bases sitting between them. Germline loops: CDR1 SNHLY, CDR2 FYNNEI. This CDR3 contains 12 residues. Here the CDR3 DNA reads TGTGCCAGCAGCCTAATCGGTAGCGGATCGTTCTTC. Translating it yields CASSLIGSGSFF.

Ten or more counts support this clonotype. V gene TRBV27 combines with J gene TRBJ1-2; TRBD1 might be the D (5 bases). Deletions cut 2 bases from V and 0 bases from J, with 10 bases between. The CDR3 has 15 amino acids. From germline, CDR1 is MNHEY and CDR2 SMNVEV (reference sequence). The CDR3 nucleotides are TGTGCCAGCAGTTTAAGTCAGACAGCTAACTATGGCTACACCTTC. This gives the protein CASSLSQTANYGYTF.

This clonotype was observed at least ten times. The chain joins TRBV5-1 to TRBJ2-7, with TRBD2 matching over 10 bases. Per germline, CDR1 SGHRS and CDR2 YFSETQ. CDR3 size: 15 residues. With V trimmed by 0 bases and J by 7 bases, 7 bases remained unmatched. CDR3 coding DNA: TGCGCCAGCAGCTTGGGGCTAGCGGGAGTAGTAGAGCAGTACTTC. As protein: CASSLGLAGVVEQYF.

This clonotype was recorded a few times. The chain links TRBV5-1 to TRBJ2-2, with D unclear. Germline V gene sequence: CDR1 SGHRS, CDR2 YFSETQ. This CDR3 has 15 amino acids. V was cut by 3 bases and J by 1 base, with 10 bases left in between. In nucleotides, the CDR3 is TGCGCCAGCAGCTCGCAGGAGATGAACACCGGGGAGCTGTTTTTT. Its translation is CASSSQEMNTGELFF.

This clonotype was counted between two and nine times. The rearrangement uses TRBV4-3 and TRBJ2-3; TRBD2 is a possible D gene (5 bases). The CDR3 runs to 14 residues. V lost 3 bases and J lost 5, with 12 bases in between. In germline, CDR1 is LGHNA, CDR2 YSLEER. The CDR3 protein is CASSHSLVVDTQYF. The CDR3 coding sequence is TGCGCCAGCAGCCACTCACTAGTGGTAGATACGCAGTATTTT.

In its sample, this clonotype was seen a few times. DNA of the CDR3: TGCGCCAGCAGCCGGACTACCGGGACTAGCGAGCAGTACTTC. Protein product: CASSRTTGTSEQYF. V usage is TRBV5-1 and J usage is TRBJ2-7; 8 nucleotides line up with TRBD2. This CDR3 has 14 amino acids. The trim removed 4 bases at V and 6 bases at J, leaving 9 bases unmatched. Germline V gene sequence: CDR1 SGHRS, CDR2 YFSETQ.

This clonotype was detected a few times. The rearrangement links TRBV3-1 to TRBJ2-5; 7 positions match TRBD1. V was pared by 4 bases and J by 5 bases, with 7 bases of the junction left unmatched. Per germline, CDR1 LGHDT and CDR2 YNNKEL (reference sequence). This CDR3 region has 14 residues. CDR3 region: CASSRQGGGETQYF. The CDR3 nucleotides are TGTGCCAGCAGCCGACAAGGGGGCGGGGAGACCCAGTACTTC.

The V and J genes are TRBV12-3 or TRBV12-4 and TRBJ2-5; 7 nucleotides align to TRBD2. V shed 6 bases, J shed 7 bases, and the junction held 14 bases outside the gene matches. This CDR3 comprises 15 residues. This CDR3 reads CASSPLGTTQATQYF. CDR3 bases: TGTGCCAGCAGCCCCCTCGGGACTACCCAGGCGACCCAGTACTTC.

This clonotype was found a few times. The chain combines TRBV7-3 with TRBJ1-2; 8 bases align to TRBD1. After removal of 5 bases from V and 5 bases from J, the junction contained 10 bases not matched to a gene. This CDR3 spans 15 amino acids. Looked up from germline, CDR1 is SGHTA and CDR2 is FQGTGA. CDR3 DNA: TGTGCCAGCAGCAACACAGGGGGGAGTCGATATGGCTACACCTTC. Translation gives CASSNTGGSRYGYTF.

On this clonotype itself: A read error may account for a junction end that differs from germline. The rearrangement uses TRBV29-1 and TRBJ2-2; unclear D gene. The germline V gene has CDR1 SQVTM and CDR2 ANQGSEA. The length of the CDR3 is 13 residues. The DNA for the CDR3 is TGCAGCGTTGTGTCGGCAGCGACCGGCGAGCTGTTTTTT. This translates into CSVVSAATGELFF.

Details on this clonotype: This clone may be a read error of a much larger clone one base away. V and J are TRBV5-6 and TRBJ2-4; D is possibly TRBD1 (6 bases). The CDR3 is 14 amino acids. Germline CDR1 and CDR2: SGHDT and YYEEEE. CDR3 DNA sequence: TGTGCCAGCAGCTTGAGGGGGTCTGGAAACAGTCAGTACTTC. It translates to CASSLRGSGNSQYF.

This clonotype was seen only a few times. CDR3 coding DNA: TGTGCCAGCAGTTGGGACAGGGGACGAGAACAGCCCCAGCATTTT. It yields the protein CASSWDRGREQPQHF. The chain couples TRBV12-3 or TRBV12-4 to TRBJ1-5; 10 bases are a match to TRBD1. V dropped 4 bases and J dropped 7; count of bases not matched to a gene: 7. The CDR3 is made up of 15 amino acids.

The chain couples TRBV12-3 or TRBV12-4 to TRBJ2-1; 11 nucleotides align to TRBD2. Trimming removed 6 bases from V and 12 bases from J; junction bases left unmatched: 16. The CDR3 loop spans 16 amino acids. The chain's CDR3 is CASSRDTGTSGYPQFF. CDR3 in DNA: TGTGCCAGCAGCCGGGATACCGGGACTAGCGGCTATCCGCAGTTCTTC.

This clonotype was seen ten or more times. The chain combines TRBV29-1 with TRBJ1-1, with unresolved D. The CDR3 is 15 residues long. The V end was cut by 4 bases, the J end by 1 base, with 16 bases between. Germline loops: CDR1 SQVTM, CDR2 ANQGSEA. The CDR3, as DNA: TGCAGCGTTGTTATTTCAAGGCAGAGGAACACTGAAGCTTTCTTT. Protein sequence: CSVVISRQRNTEAFF. The full variable domain, its missing parts supplied by reference TRBV29-1 and TRBJ1-1, is SAVISQKPSRDICQRGTSLTIQCQVDSQVTMMFWYRQQPGQSLTLIATANQGSEATYESGFVIDKFPISRPNLTFSTLTVSNMSPEDSSIYLCSVVISRQRNTEAFFGQGTRLTVV.

V and J are TRBV20-1 and TRBJ2-2; 7 positions match TRBD2. Germline-derived CDR1 and CDR2 are DFQATT and SNEGSKA (reference sequence). CDR3 length equals 13 residues. V gave up 8 bases and J gave up 4 bases; unmatched junction bases: 7. The CDR3 protein is CSPLADTTGELFF. For the CDR3, the DNA is TGCAGTCCTCTAGCGGACACCACCGGGGAGCTGTTTTTT.

The V gene is TRBV6-5, the J gene TRBJ2-3, with D hard to call. CDR3 size: 15 residues. From germline, CDR1 is MNHEY and CDR2 SVGAGI. V gave up 0 bases and J gave up 2 bases, with 9 bases separating them. The CDR3 reads CASSYSLASTDTQYF. The CDR3 DNA reads TGTGCCAGCAGTTACTCGTTGGCCTCCACAGATACGCAGTATTTT.

This clonotype was seen more than once but under ten times. The CDR3 sequence is CASRPRGRLRETQYF. The CDR3 DNA sequence: TGTGCCAGCAGACCGAGGGGCCGTCTACGGGAGACCCAGTACTTC. The chain carries TRBV5-6 and TRBJ2-5, with D possibly being TRBD1 or TRBD2 (5 bases each). This CDR3 region has 15 residues. Germline-derived CDR1 and CDR2 are SGHDT and YYEEEE. The V and J ends lost 5 bases and 5 bases respectively, with 19 bases between them.

This clonotype was recorded at least ten times. This chain links TRBV5-1 with TRBJ2-1; TRBD1 agrees at 8 bases. The CDR3 runs to 16 residues. V gave up 2 bases and J gave up 7 bases; unmatched junction bases: 11. The germline gives CDR1 SGHRS, CDR2 YFSETQ. CDR3 nucleotide sequence: TGCGCCAGCAGCTTCCTCGACAGGGGACGGGGTAATGAGCAGTTCTTC. Amino acids: CASSFLDRGRGNEQFF.

The J gene is TRBJ2-3, the V gene TRBV7-9; D is perhaps TRBD2 (6 bases). V was clipped by 4 bases and J by 5 bases, with 13 bases between them. Germline V gene data show CDR1 as SEHNR and CDR2 as FQNEAQ (reference sequence). This CDR3 has 14 residues. CDR3 sequence: CASSWIGRLDTQYF. In nucleotides, the CDR3 is TGTGCCAGCAGCTGGATCGGGAGATTAGATACGCAGTATTTT.

Ten or more counts support this clonotype. J is TRBJ1-1 and V is TRBV5-6; D is undetermined. The V gene's germline CDR1 is SGHDT and CDR2 YYEEEE. The CDR3 consists of 16 residues. V shed 0 bases and J shed 7 bases, with 19 bases lying between them. CDR3 coding DNA: TGTGCCAGCAGCTTGGTCCATGGACGCAGAAGGGATGAAGCTTTCTTT. Protein sequence: CASSLVHGRRRDEAFF.

This clonotype was seen a handful of times. The chain has TRBV20-1 and TRBJ2-5; weak D call: TRBD2 (5 bases). Germline assignment: CDR1 DFQATT and CDR2 SNEGSKA (reference sequence). V was pared by 0 bases and J by 4 bases, with 15 bases between. The CDR3 consists of 15 residues. Here the CDR3 reads CSARDGVGKRETQYF. CDR3 nucleotide sequence: TGCAGTGCTAGAGATGGGGTCGGGAAGCGAGAGACCCAGTACTTC.

This clonotype came up a few times. V gene TRBV6-1 combines with J gene TRBJ2-5, with 8 bases lining up with TRBD1. V dropped 4 bases and J dropped 4; count of bases not matched to a gene: 17. Germline assignment: CDR1 MNHNS and CDR2 SASEGT. The CDR3 extends over 18 amino acids. The CDR3 DNA sequence: TGTGCCAGCAGTGGAAACAGGGGGGCTAGCGCATCTCGAGAGACCCAGTACTTC. Encoded protein: CASSGNRGASASRETQYF.

This chain connects TRBV12-3 or TRBV12-4 to TRBJ2-3; 7 bases map to TRBD1. Trimming removed 7 bases from V and 0 bases from J; junction bases left unmatched: 7. CDR3 length equals 15 residues. CDR3 sequence reads: CASTDRQGSTDTQYF. For the CDR3, the DNA is TGTGCCAGCACCGATCGACAGGGAAGCACAGATACGCAGTATTTT.

Comment on this clonotype: A read error may account for a junction end that differs from germline. The chain employs TRBV9 and TRBJ2-1; a possible D gene is TRBD2 (7 bases). This CDR3 has 16 residues. In germline, CDR1 is SGDLS, CDR2 YYNGEE. The CDR3 spells CATSGAGAPSYNEQFF. The CDR3 nucleotides are TGTGCCACCAGCGGGGCGGGGGCCCCCTCCTACAATGAGCAGTTCTTC.

This chain joins TRBV20-1 and TRBJ1-5, with D maybe TRBD1 (6 bases). Germline assignment: CDR1 DFQATT and CDR2 SNEGSKA (reference sequence). The ends were cut back, 5 bases at V and 5 bases at J, with 13 bases in the middle. The CDR3 covers 13 residues. The CDR3 protein is CSASQGGYQPQHF. The CDR3 DNA is TGCAGTGCTTCACAGGGTGGTTATCAGCCCCAGCATTTT.

In this sample, this clonotype turned up a few times. V gene TRBV20-1 combines with J gene TRBJ2-1; maybe TRBD2 (6 bases). The ends were cut back, 4 bases at V and 0 bases at J, with 13 bases in the middle. The CDR3 covers 15 residues. Germline V gene sequence: CDR1 DFQATT, CDR2 SNEGSKA (reference sequence). The CDR3 spells CSATYVGSSYNEQFF. CDR3 coding DNA: TGCAGTGCTACGTATGTCGGGAGCTCCTACAATGAGCAGTTCTTC.

The chain recombines TRBV24-1 with TRBJ2-3; weak D call: TRBD1 (6 bases). Trimming left V 4 bases short and J 2 bases short, with 12 bases between. This CDR3 is 15 amino acids long. CDR1 KGHDR and CDR2 SFDVKD come from the germline V gene. CDR3 DNA: TGTGCCACCAGTGAAGGGGGAGATTACACAGATACGCAGTATTTT. It yields the protein CATSEGGDYTDTQYF.

Many counts were recorded for this clonotype. V is TRBV2 and J is TRBJ2-3, with unresolved D. Trimming took off 5 bases at V and 3 bases at J, with 12 bases between the two ends. CDR1 and CDR2 from the germline V gene are SNHLY and FYNNEI. CDR3 size: 14 residues. The chain's CDR3 is CASSPDLVTDTQYF. The CDR3 DNA reads as TGTGCCAGCAGTCCGGACCTGGTGACAGATACGCAGTATTTT.